This T cell receptor (beta chain) was sequenced in a study of cytomegalovirus exposure and HLA in healthy donors. Findings of the study overall: Generally TCR sequences proved uncommon, though certain public TCRs appeared in numerous donors. TRBV6-2, TRBV6-3 and some other V segments were unresolvable in 87-base-pair reads.

13 Jbeta primers and 60 Vbeta primers were used for the PCR. Sequencing was performed with immunoSEQ multiplex PCR; in TCRdb, only in-frame clones are kept and a portion is missing. In the table there are approximately 150,000 clones, roughly 80% of which are singletons. From germline, CDR1 is SGHRS and CDR2 YFSETQ. Trimming took 0 bases from V and 4 from J, leaving 4 bases between them. This CDR3 has 12 amino acids. Regarding this clone: Its specificity is unknown.

The J gene is TRBJ2-5, the V gene TRBV5-1; D not certain. The clonotype comes from a man aged 18 to 29 in good health and CMV-seropositive. Sequencing was performed on PBMCs. This chain's CDR3 is CASSLARETQYF. CDR3 bases: TGCGCCAGCAGCTTGGCGAGAGAGACCCAGTACTTC. Looking up the rest from reference TRBV5-1 and TRBJ2-5 gives the full variable domain: KAGVTQTPRYLIKTRGQQVTLSCSPISGHRSVSWYQQTPGQGLQFLFEYFSETQRNKGNFPGRFSGRQFSNSRSEMNVSTLELGDSALYLCASSLARETQYFGPGTRLLVL.